These 27 T cell receptor beta chains originate from one sample sequenced in a study of blood T cell repertoires in COVID-19. Assay used: immunoSEQ multiplex PCR; TCRdb lists only in-frame clones, some missing. Of about 210,000 clones in the sample, around four fifths are singletons; the top ten hold around 0.93%. Sequenced: peripheral blood. These receptors originate from a man aged 60-69 years with COVID-19, enrolled during active disease.

This clone was seen only once. The rearrangement uses TRBV15 and TRBJ1-1; 7 bases map to TRBD1. The J segment lost 0 bases and the V segment lost 0 bases, leaving 1 base of the junction unmatched. This CDR3 has 15 amino acids. Per germline, CDR1 LNHNV and CDR2 YYDKDF (reference sequence). The CDR3 loop reads CATSRDQGVNTEAFF. The DNA of the CDR3 is TGTGCCACCAGCAGAGATCAGGGGGTGAACACTGAAGCTTTCTTT. Complete variable domain (other parts from reference TRBV15 and TRBJ1-1): DAMVIQNPRYQVTQFGKPVTLSCSQTLNHNVMYWYQQKSSQAPKLLFHYYDKDFNNEADTPDNFQSRRPNTSFCFLDIRSPGLGDTAMYLCATSRDQGVNTEAFFGQGTRLTVV.

The chain employs TRBV28 and TRBJ2-7; no firm D call. CDR3 length equals 16 residues. CDR1 is MDHEN, CDR2 SYDVKM, per germline. V shed 3 bases and J shed 5 bases, with 20 bases lying between them. CDR3 region: CASSFIWMALQDEQYF. CDR3 bases: TGTGCCAGCAGTTTTATCTGGATGGCCCTCCAGGACGAGCAGTACTTC.

The chain joins TRBV5-1 to TRBJ1-6; D is ambiguous. Trimming took 0 bases from V and 10 from J, leaving 14 bases between them. Germline V gene lookup returns CDR1 SGHRS and CDR2 YFSETQ. This CDR3 has 15 residues. CDR3 bases: TGCGCCAGCAGCTTGGGTCGGCGGGATCAATCACCCCTCCACTTT. Protein sequence: CASSLGRRDQSPLHF. The whole variable domain, filled in from reference TRBV5-1 and TRBJ1-6, reads KAGVTQTPRYLIKTRGQQVTLSCSPISGHRSVSWYQQTPGQGLQFLFEYFSETQRNKGNFPGRFSGRQFSNSRSEMNVSTLELGDSALYLCASSLGRRDQSPLHFGNGTRLTVT.

The V and J genes are TRBV3-1 (or the pseudogene TRBV3-2) and TRBJ1-2; 7 bases are shared with TRBD1. Germline loops: CDR1 LGHDT, CDR2 YNNKEL (reference sequence). Losses at the gene ends were 4 bases for V and 7 bases for J; bases not matched to a gene: 6. CDR3 length: 13 residues. CDR3 sequence reads: CASSLDRAPGYTF. As DNA, the CDR3 is TGTGCCAGCAGCCTAGACAGGGCGCCTGGCTACACCTTC.

This clone appeared a single time. J is TRBJ2-7 and V is TRBV29-1; D remains unclear. Trimming removed 4 bases from V and 4 bases from J, with 8 bases in between. The CDR3 spans 11 residues. Germline values: CDR1 SQVTM, CDR2 ANQGSEA. The CDR3 DNA reads TGCAGCGTTGTTGTGGCTTACGAGCAGTACTTC. This translates into CSVVVAYEQYF.

This clone is a singleton in its sample. This chain links TRBV19 with TRBJ2-3, with a tentative D call TRBD1 (6 bases). V shed 3 bases and J shed 6 bases, with 13 bases lying between them. The CDR3 spans 14 residues. Germline assignment: CDR1 LNHDA and CDR2 SQIVND (reference sequence). The CDR3 here is CASSIEGGGDTQYF. In nucleotides, the CDR3 is TGTGCCAGTAGTATTGAAGGGGGTGGCGATACGCAGTATTTT.

The chain couples TRBV18 to TRBJ1-6; D is unclear. Germline CDR1 and CDR2: KGHSH and LQKENI. V lost 2 bases to trimming and J lost 8 bases, with 7 bases between them. This CDR3 has 13 amino acids. CDR3 in amino acids: CASSPSGDSPLHF. For the CDR3, the DNA is TGTGCCAGCTCACCATCCGGGGATTCACCCCTCCACTTT.

V usage is TRBV11-2 and J usage is TRBJ1-5; D call uncertain. Trimming stripped 11 bases from V and 1 base from J, with 9 bases between. Germline assignment: CDR1 SGHAT and CDR2 FQNNGV. This CDR3 contains 12 residues. CDR3 DNA: TGTGCCGGAGGGTTGAGCAATCAGCCCCAGCATTTT. This gives the protein CAGGLSNQPQHF.

The chain recombines TRBV5-1 with TRBJ2-5; 11 bases map to TRBD2. Germline V gene sequence: CDR1 SGHRS, CDR2 YFSETQ. The V segment lost 4 bases and the J segment 2 bases; nucleotides outside the gene matches: 4. The CDR3 spans 15 residues. This CDR3 is CASSPGLAVQETQYF. The CDR3 DNA sequence: TGCGCCAGCAGCCCGGGACTAGCGGTACAAGAGACCCAGTACTTC.

This chain connects TRBV7-3 to TRBJ2-1, with D perhaps TRBD1 (6 bases). Germline CDR1 and CDR2: SGHTA and FQGTGA. V lost 1 base and J lost 6, with 13 bases in between. CDR3 length equals 15 residues. The chain's CDR3 is CASSLRTANPNEQFF. The DNA for the CDR3 is TGTGCCAGCAGCTTAAGGACAGCTAATCCCAATGAGCAGTTCTTC.

This clone came up a few times. The genes are TRBV18 and TRBJ1-5; TRBD1 is a possible D gene (6 bases). The germline V and J ends were trimmed by 5 bases and 5 bases, with 22 bases remaining between them. The germline gives CDR1 KGHSH, CDR2 LQKENI. CDR3 length equals 17 residues. The CDR3 region has the DNA TGTGCCAGCTCAACACGTCCGCCGGGACAAGGCGATCAGCCCCAGCATTTT. It is translated as CASSTRPPGQGDQPQHF.

This chain uses TRBV6-5 with TRBJ2-3; 8 bases line up with TRBD2. Per germline, CDR1 MNHEY and CDR2 SVGAGI. Germline trimming cut 6 bases from V and 2 bases from J; bases unmatched to any gene: 4. The CDR3 is 14 amino acids. The CDR3 region is CASRREGNTDTQYF. The DNA of the CDR3 is TGTGCCAGCAGACGGGAGGGTAACACAGATACGCAGTATTTT.

This chain uses TRBV7-9 with TRBJ1-6; TRBD1 agrees at 10 bases. The CDR3 loop spans 19 amino acids. J gave up 8 bases and V 4 bases, and 17 bases lay outside the gene matches. Germline lookup yields CDR1 SEHNR and CDR2 FQNEAQ (reference sequence). The CDR3 DNA follows: TGTGCCAGCAGCTCAACGTGGACAGGGGGGAATATGAGGGATTCACCCCTCCACTTT. Amino acids: CASSSTWTGGNMRDSPLHF. The full variable domain, in which reference TRBV7-9 and TRBJ1-6 provide the parts outside the CDR3, is DTGVSQNPRHKITKRGQNVTFRCDPISEHNRLYWYRQTLGQGPEFLTYFQNEAQLEKSRLLSDRFSAERPKGSFSTLEIQRTEQGDSAMYLCASSSTWTGGNMRDSPLHFGNGTRLTVT.

The chain couples TRBV28 to TRBJ1-4, with D perhaps TRBD1 (6 bases). Germline CDR1 and CDR2: MDHEN and SYDVKM. V lost 7 bases and J lost 8, with 14 bases in between. This CDR3 has 13 residues. The CDR3 DNA reads as TGTGCCAGCACCGGGGGGGGCTACGAAAAACTGTTTTTT. The encoded protein is CASTGGGYEKLFF.

This rearrangement joins TRBV19 to TRBJ2-3, with 13 bases identical to TRBD2. The CDR3 is 16 residues long. V was clipped by 4 bases and J by 5 bases; unmatched bases: 6. The germline V gene has CDR1 LNHDA and CDR2 SQIVND (reference sequence). The CDR3 protein is CASSTGLAGAGDTQYF. The CDR3 nucleotides read TGTGCCAGTAGTACCGGACTAGCGGGAGCTGGAGATACGCAGTATTTT.

The chain recombines TRBV4-1 with TRBJ2-7, with D perhaps TRBD1 (6 bases). CDR1 is MGHRA and CDR2 is YSYEKL in the germline V gene. CDR3 length: 14 amino acids. The V end was cut by 4 bases, the J end by 1 base, with 11 bases between. CDR3 loop: CASSLGQPSYEQYF. The CDR3 DNA follows: TGCGCCAGCAGCCTAGGACAGCCTTCCTACGAGCAGTACTTC.

Only one count was recorded for this clone. The chain carries TRBV7-2 and TRBJ1-3; TRBD1 agrees at 8 bases. Germline V lookup: CDR1 SGHTA, CDR2 FQGNSA. The CDR3 is 16 residues long. J was trimmed by 0 bases and V by 1 base; bases with no gene match: 2. CDR3 residues: CASSLDRGDSGNTIYF. The CDR3, as DNA: TGTGCCAGCAGCTTAGACAGGGGGGACTCTGGAAACACCATATATTTT.

The J gene is TRBJ2-7, the V gene TRBV28; D perhaps matches TRBD2 (5 bases). The V end was cut by 5 bases, the J end by 2 bases, with 13 bases between. The CDR3 consists of 14 residues. Per the germline V gene, CDR1 is MDHEN and CDR2 is SYDVKM. CDR3 DNA sequence: TGTGCCAGCAGTCCGGCCGGGGAAGCCTACGAGCAGTACTTC. Translating it yields CASSPAGEAYEQYF.

This chain joins TRBV24-1 and TRBJ2-2, with D possibly being TRBD1 (6 bases). The CDR3 consists of 16 residues. The V gene's germline CDR1 is KGHDR and CDR2 SFDVKD. Deletions cut 4 bases from V and 0 bases from J, with 11 bases between. CDR3 region: CATSDSQGTNTGELFF. As DNA, the CDR3 is TGTGCCACCAGTGACTCACAGGGTACGAACACCGGGGAGCTGTTTTTT.

This rearrangement joins TRBV11-2 to TRBJ1-2; D gene uncertain. CDR1 is SGHAT and CDR2 is FQNNGV in the germline V gene. Trimming stripped 1 base from V and 6 bases from J, with 6 bases between. This CDR3 contains 12 residues. In nucleotides, the CDR3 is TGTGCCAGCAGCTTAGGACTAAATGGCTACACCTTC. Translation: CASSLGLNGYTF.

This clone was seen more than once but under ten times. V is TRBV7-9 and J is TRBJ1-2; D is ambiguous. The CDR3 length is 16 residues. Germline V gene sequence: CDR1 SEHNR, CDR2 FQNEAQ (reference sequence). With 5 bases removed from V and 0 bases from J, the gap between germline ends came to 16 bases. As DNA, the CDR3 is TGTGCCAGCAGCCCCTTCGGAATCAGGACTAACTATGGCTACACCTTC. Protein sequence: CASSPFGIRTNYGYTF.

The J gene is TRBJ1-5, the V gene TRBV6-4; 8 nucleotides agree with TRBD1. Looked up from germline, CDR1 is MRHNA and CDR2 is SNTAGT. Trimming cost V 4 bases and J 4 bases; bases outside gene matches: 3. There are 14 residues in the CDR3. The CDR3, as DNA: TGTGCCAGCAGTGGGGGACAGGCAAATCAGCCCCAGCATTTT. This gives the protein CASSGGQANQPQHF.

About this clone: The junction differs from germline at one of its ends, possibly a read error. The chain has TRBV18 and TRBJ2-2; 9 positions agree with TRBD1. Germline CDR1 and CDR2: KGHSH and LQKENI. CDR3 length: 16 residues. CDR3 sequence: CASSPLTGGSTGELFF. The CDR3, as DNA: TGTGCCAGCTCGCCACTGACAGGGGGGAGCACCGGGGAGCTGTTTTTT.

The chain joins TRBV6-5 to TRBJ1-5, with TRBD1 as a possible D gene (6 bases). Germline CDR1 MNHEY, CDR2 SVGAGI. The CDR3 spans 14 residues. Trimming removed 4 bases at V and 1 base at J, with 8 bases between. The CDR3 bases are TGTGCCAGCAGTTCTAGGGGGAGCAATCAGCCCCAGCATTTT. As protein: CASSSRGSNQPQHF.

The rearrangement joins TRBV19 to TRBJ1-1; perhaps TRBD1 as D (6 bases). Trimming removed 1 base at V and 2 bases at J, with 11 bases between. CDR1 is LNHDA, CDR2 SQIVND, per germline (reference sequence). The CDR3 runs to 15 residues. In DNA, the CDR3 is TGTGCCAGTAGTATAGTCGGCAGGGGAAACACTGAAGCTTTCTTT. The encoded protein is CASSIVGRGNTEAFF.

J is TRBJ1-3 and V is TRBV5-1; TRBD1 aligns across 10 bases. Germline loops: CDR1 SGHRS, CDR2 YFSETQ. The J segment lost 3 bases and the V segment lost 3 bases, leaving 3 bases of the junction unmatched. CDR3 length: 15 amino acids. This CDR3 is CASSSGTGVGNTIYF. CDR3 bases: TGCGCCAGCAGCTCCGGGACAGGGGTTGGAAACACCATATATTTT.

This rearrangement joins TRBV3-1 (or the pseudogene TRBV3-2) to TRBJ2-3; tentative D call: TRBD2 (5 bases). The CDR3 consists of 13 residues. V lost 4 bases, J lost 6 bases, and 11 bases lay in between. Looked up from germline, CDR1 is LGHDT and CDR2 is YNNKEL (reference sequence). This chain's CDR3 is CASSPGGADTQYF. The CDR3 coding sequence is TGTGCCAGCAGCCCCGGAGGCGCGGATACGCAGTATTTT.